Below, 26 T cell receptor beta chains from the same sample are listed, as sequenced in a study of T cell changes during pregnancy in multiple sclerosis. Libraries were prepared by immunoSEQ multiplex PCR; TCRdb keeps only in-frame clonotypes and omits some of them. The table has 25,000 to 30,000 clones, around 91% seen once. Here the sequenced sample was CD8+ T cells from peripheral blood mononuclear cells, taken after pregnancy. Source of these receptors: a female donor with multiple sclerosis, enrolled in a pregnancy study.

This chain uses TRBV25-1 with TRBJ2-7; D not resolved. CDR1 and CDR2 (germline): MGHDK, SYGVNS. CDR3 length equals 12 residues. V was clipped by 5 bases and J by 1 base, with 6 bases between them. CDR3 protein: CASSQTSYEQYF. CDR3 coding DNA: TGTGCCAGCAGTCAGACATCCTACGAGCAGTACTTC.

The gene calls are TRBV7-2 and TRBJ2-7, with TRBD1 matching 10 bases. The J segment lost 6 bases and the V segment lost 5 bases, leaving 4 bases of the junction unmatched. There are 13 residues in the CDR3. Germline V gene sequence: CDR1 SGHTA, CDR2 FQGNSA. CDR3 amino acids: CASSETGGGEQYF. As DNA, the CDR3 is TGTGCCAGCAGCGAGACAGGGGGCGGCGAGCAGTACTTC.

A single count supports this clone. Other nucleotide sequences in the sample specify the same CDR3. The CDR3 DNA reads TGCGCCAGCAGCCAAGATAGGCTAGCGGGCTACGAGCAGTACTTC. It translates to CASSQDRLAGYEQYF. The gene calls are TRBV4-3 and TRBJ2-7; 8 bases are a match to TRBD2. Trimming cost V 0 bases and J 3 bases; bases outside gene matches: 4. CDR3 length: 15 amino acids. CDR1 is LGHNA, CDR2 YSLEER, per germline.

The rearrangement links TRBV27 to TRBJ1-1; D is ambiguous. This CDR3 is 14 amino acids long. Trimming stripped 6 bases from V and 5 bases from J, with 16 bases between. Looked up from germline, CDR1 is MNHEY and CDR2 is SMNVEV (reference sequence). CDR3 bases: TGTGCCAGCAGAGTAGCCCCCTCGAGGACTGAAGCTTTCTTT. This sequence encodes CASRVAPSRTEAFF.

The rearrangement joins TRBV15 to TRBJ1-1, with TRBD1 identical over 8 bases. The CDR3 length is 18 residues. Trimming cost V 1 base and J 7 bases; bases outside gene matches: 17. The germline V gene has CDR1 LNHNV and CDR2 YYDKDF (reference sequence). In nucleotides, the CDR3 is TGTGCCACCAGCAGAGTTGCAGGGGGCAGGATGGGGCCTTTTGAAGCTTTCTTT. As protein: CATSRVAGGRMGPFEAFF. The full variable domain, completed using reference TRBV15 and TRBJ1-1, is DAMVIQNPRYQVTQFGKPVTLSCSQTLNHNVMYWYQQKSSQAPKLLFHYYDKDFNNEADTPDNFQSRRPNTSFCFLDIRSPGLGDTAMYLCATSRVAGGRMGPFEAFFGQGTRLTVV.

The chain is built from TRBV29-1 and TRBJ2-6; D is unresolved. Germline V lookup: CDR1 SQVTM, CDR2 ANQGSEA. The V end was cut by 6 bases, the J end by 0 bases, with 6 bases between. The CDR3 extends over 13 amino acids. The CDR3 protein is CSVMSSGANVLTF. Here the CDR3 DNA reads TGCAGCGTCATGAGCTCTGGGGCCAACGTCCTGACTTTC.

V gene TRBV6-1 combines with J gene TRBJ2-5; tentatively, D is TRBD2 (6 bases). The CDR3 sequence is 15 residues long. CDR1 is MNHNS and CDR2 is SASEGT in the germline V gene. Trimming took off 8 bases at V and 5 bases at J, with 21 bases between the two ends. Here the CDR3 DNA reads TGTGCCAGCGGGCCATTGCGGGATGGCGGGGAGACCCAGTACTTC. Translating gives CASGPLRDGGETQYF.

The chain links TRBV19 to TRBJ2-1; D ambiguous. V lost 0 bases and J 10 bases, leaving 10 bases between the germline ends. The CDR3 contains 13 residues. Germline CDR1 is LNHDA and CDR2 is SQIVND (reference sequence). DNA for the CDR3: TGTGCCAGTAGTATAGATCTGGCAGGCGAGCAGTTCTTC. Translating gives CASSIDLAGEQFF. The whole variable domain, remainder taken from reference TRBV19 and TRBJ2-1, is DGGITQSPKYLFRKEGQNVTLSCEQNLNHDAMYWYRQDPGQGLRLIYYSQIVNDFQKGDIAEGYSVSREKKESFPLTVTSAQKNPTAFYLCASSIDLAGEQFFGPGTRLTVL.

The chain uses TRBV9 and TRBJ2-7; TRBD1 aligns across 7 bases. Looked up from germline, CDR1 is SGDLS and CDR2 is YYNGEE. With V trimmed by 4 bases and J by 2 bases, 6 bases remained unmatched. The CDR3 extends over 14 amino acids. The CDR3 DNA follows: TGTGCCAGCAGCTTGGGACAGCCCGCCTACGAGCAGTACTTC. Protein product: CASSLGQPAYEQYF.

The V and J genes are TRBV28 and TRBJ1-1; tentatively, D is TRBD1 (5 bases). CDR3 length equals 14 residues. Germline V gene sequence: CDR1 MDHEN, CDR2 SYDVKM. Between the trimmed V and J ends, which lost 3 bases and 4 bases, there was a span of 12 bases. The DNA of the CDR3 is TGTGCCAGCAGTTTCGGATCGGGGGGCACTGAAGCTTTCTTT. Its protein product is CASSFGSGGTEAFF.

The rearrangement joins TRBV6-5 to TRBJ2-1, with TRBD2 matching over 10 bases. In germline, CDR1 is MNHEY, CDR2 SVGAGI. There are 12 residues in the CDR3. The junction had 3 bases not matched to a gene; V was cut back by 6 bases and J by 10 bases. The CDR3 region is CASSLSGREQFF. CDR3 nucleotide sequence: TGTGCCAGCAGCCTTAGCGGGAGGGAGCAGTTCTTC.

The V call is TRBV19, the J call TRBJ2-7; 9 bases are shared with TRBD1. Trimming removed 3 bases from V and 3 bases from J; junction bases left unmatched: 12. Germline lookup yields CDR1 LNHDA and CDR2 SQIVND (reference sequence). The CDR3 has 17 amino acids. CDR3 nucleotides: TGTGCCAGTAGTATCTATTCTTCCGGGACAGGGATCTACGAGCAGTACTTC. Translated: CASSIYSSGTGIYEQYF.

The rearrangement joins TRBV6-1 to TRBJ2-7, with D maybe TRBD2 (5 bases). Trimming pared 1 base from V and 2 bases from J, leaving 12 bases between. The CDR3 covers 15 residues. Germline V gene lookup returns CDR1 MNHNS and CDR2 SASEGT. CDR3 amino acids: CASSEGAGTPYEQYF. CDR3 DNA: TGTGCCAGCAGTGAAGGGGCGGGTACCCCCTACGAGCAGTACTTC.

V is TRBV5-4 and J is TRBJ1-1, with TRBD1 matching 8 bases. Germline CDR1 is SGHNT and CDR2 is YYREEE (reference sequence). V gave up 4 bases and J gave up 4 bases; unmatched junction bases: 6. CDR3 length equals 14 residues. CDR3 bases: TGTGCCAGCAGCCCAGGACAGGGATTCACTGAAGCTTTCTTT. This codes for CASSPGQGFTEAFF.

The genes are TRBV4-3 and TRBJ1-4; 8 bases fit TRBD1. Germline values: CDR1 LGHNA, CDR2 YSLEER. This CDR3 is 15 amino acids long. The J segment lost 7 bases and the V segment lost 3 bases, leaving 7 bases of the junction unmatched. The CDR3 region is CASSHPQGGSEKLFF. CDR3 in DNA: TGCGCCAGCAGCCACCCACAGGGGGGAAGTGAAAAACTGTTTTTT.

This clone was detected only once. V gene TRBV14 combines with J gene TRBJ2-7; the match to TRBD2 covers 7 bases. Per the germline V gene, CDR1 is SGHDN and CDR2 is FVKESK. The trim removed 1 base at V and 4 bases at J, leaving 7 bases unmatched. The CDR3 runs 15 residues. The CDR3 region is CASSQVGLAVYEQYF. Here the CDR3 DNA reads TGTGCCAGCAGCCAAGTAGGGCTAGCGGTGTACGAGCAGTACTTC.

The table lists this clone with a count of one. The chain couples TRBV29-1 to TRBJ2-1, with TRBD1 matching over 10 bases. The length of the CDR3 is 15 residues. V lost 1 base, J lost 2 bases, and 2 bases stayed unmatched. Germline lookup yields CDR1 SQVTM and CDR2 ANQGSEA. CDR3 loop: CSVEGQGATYNEQFF. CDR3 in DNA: TGCAGCGTTGAAGGACAGGGGGCAACCTACAATGAGCAGTTCTTC.

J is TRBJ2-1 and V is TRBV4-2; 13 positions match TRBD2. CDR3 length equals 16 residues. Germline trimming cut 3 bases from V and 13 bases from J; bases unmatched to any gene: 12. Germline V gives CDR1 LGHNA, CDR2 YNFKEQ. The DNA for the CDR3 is TGTGCCAGCAGCCATGACCCAAGGACTAGCGGGAGAGAACAGTTCTTC. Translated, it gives CASSHDPRTSGREQFF.

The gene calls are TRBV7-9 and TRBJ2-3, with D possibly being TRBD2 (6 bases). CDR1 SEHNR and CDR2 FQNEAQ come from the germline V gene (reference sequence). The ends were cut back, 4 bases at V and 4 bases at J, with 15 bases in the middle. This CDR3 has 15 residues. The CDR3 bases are TGTGCCAGCAGCTCGGACTACCCGTGGGCAGATACGCAGTATTTT. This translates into CASSSDYPWADTQYF.

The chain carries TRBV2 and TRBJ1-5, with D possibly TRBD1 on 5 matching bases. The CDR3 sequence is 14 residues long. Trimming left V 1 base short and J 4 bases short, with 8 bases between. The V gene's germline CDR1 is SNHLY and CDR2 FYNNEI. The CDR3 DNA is TGTGCCAGCAGTGAAGGGCAGGGAAATCAGCCCCAGCATTTT. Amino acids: CASSEGQGNQPQHF.

For the CDR3, the DNA is TGCGCCAGCAGCCCGACAGGGGAGGAGGAAAACTATGGCTACACCTTC. As protein: CASSPTGEEENYGYTF. V usage is TRBV4-3 and J usage is TRBJ1-2, with TRBD1 matching over 8 bases. V trimming: 4 bases; J trimming: 2 bases; junction bases outside the gene matches: 9. This CDR3 spans 16 amino acids. Per the germline V gene, CDR1 is LGHNA and CDR2 is YSLEER.

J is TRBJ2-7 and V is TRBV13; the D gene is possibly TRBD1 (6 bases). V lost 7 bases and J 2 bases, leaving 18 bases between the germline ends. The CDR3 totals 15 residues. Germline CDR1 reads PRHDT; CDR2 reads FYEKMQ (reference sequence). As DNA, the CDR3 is TGTGCCAGCACAGTGTTCCGTACAGGGACCTACGAGCAGTACTTC. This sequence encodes CASTVFRTGTYEQYF.

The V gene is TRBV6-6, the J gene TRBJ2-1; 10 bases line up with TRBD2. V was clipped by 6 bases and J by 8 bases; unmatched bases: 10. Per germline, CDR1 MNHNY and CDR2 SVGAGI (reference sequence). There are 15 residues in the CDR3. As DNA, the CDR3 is TGTGCCAGCAGAAGTGAGCGGGAGGGGCGCGATGAGCAGTTCTTC. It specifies CASRSEREGRDEQFF.

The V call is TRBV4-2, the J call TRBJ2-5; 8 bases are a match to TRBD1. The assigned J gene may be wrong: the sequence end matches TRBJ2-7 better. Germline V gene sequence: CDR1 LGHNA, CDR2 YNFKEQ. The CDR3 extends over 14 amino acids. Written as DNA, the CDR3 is TGTGCCAGCAGCCACGACAGGGGCTCCTACGAGCAGTACTTC. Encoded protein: CASSHDRGSYEQYF.

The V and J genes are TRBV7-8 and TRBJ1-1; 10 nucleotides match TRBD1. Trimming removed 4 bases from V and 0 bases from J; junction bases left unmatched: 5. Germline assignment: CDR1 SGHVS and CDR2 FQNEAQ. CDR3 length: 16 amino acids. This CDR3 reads CASSWDRGPMNTEAFF. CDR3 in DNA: TGTGCCAGCAGCTGGGACAGGGGTCCTATGAACACTGAAGCTTTCTTT.

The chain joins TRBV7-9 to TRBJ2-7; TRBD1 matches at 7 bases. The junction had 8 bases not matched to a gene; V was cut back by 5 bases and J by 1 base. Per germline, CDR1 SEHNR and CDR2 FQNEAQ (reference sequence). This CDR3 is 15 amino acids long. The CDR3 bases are TGTGCCAGCAGCAGACCGGGACAGAGTTCCTACGAGCAGTACTTC. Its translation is CASSRPGQSSYEQYF.